The 18 T cell receptor beta chains presented below share a single source sample, sequenced in a study of blood T cell repertoires in COVID-19. Assay used: immunoSEQ multiplex PCR; TCRdb lists only in-frame clones, some missing. Here the sample spans hundreds of thousands of clones, 86% being singletons. Material for sequencing was peripheral blood. Receptors were obtained from a woman in her fifties or sixties who had recovered from COVID-19.

This clone came up once. The V call is TRBV2, the J call TRBJ1-5; D is perhaps TRBD1 (5 bases). Per the germline V gene, CDR1 is SNHLY and CDR2 is FYNNEI. The CDR3 is 14 residues long. V lost 6 bases and J lost 3, with 12 bases in between. CDR3 sequence: CASSPTRDNQPQHF. The DNA of the CDR3 is TGTGCCAGCAGCCCCACCAGGGACAATCAGCCCCAGCATTTT.

The CDR3: CASSAGLAETQYF. CDR3 sequence (DNA): TGTGCCAGCAGTGCGGGACTAGCGGAGACCCAGTACTTC. V and J are TRBV12-3 or TRBV12-4 and TRBJ2-5; 10 nucleotides line up with TRBD2. CDR3 length equals 13 residues. The trim removed 5 bases at V and 5 bases at J, leaving 2 bases unmatched.

This clone was recorded only once. This chain joins TRBV9 and TRBJ1-2; TRBD1 matches 7 bases. There are 14 residues in the CDR3. Germline CDR1 is SGDLS and CDR2 is YYNGEE. Losses at the gene ends were 3 bases for V and 6 bases for J; bases not matched to a gene: 8. CDR3 nucleotides: TGTGCCAGCAGCGCCTACGGGACAGCAGATGGCTACACCTTC. It codes for CASSAYGTADGYTF.

This clone was seen only a few times. CDR3 nucleotides: TGTGCCAGCAGCACCGGGGCGGGGCCGGCTTGGAATACGCAGTATTTT. It encodes CASSTGAGPAWNTQYF. This chain uses TRBV7-2 with TRBJ2-3, with D possibly TRBD2 on 6 matching bases. This CDR3 has 16 amino acids. CDR1 is SGHTA, CDR2 FQGNSA, per germline. The germline V and J ends were trimmed by 5 bases and 7 bases, with 22 bases remaining between them.

This sequence joins TRBV25-1 and TRBJ2-3, with 10 bases matching TRBD1. Trimming took 4 bases from V and 5 from J; bases not matched to a gene: 6. The CDR3 is 15 amino acids. Germline values: CDR1 MGHDK, CDR2 SYGVNS. The CDR3 coding sequence is TGTGCCAGCAGTGGTACGACAGGGGGCGTAGATACGCAGTATTTT. This translates into CASSGTTGGVDTQYF. Full variable domain (remainder filled in from reference TRBV25-1 and TRBJ2-3): EADIYQTPRYLVIGTGKKITLECSQTMGHDKMYWYQQDPGMELHLIHYSYGVNSTEKGDLSSESTVSRIRTEHFPLTLESARPSHTSQYLCASSGTTGGVDTQYFGPGTRLTVL.

The V and J genes are TRBV11-1 and TRBJ2-3, with D unresolved. Germline assignment: CDR1 SGHAT and CDR2 FQDESV (reference sequence). With 1 base removed from V and 5 bases from J, the gap between germline ends came to 7 bases. The CDR3 has 13 residues. The CDR3 is CASSLEFRDTQYF. CDR3 bases: TGTGCCAGCAGCTTAGAATTTCGAGATACGCAGTATTTT.

The J gene is TRBJ2-7, the V gene TRBV5-1; possible D gene TRBD1, 5 bases. Trimming removed 0 bases at V and 5 bases at J, with 12 bases between. This CDR3 is built from 14 residues. The germline gives CDR1 SGHRS, CDR2 YFSETQ. CDR3 region: CASSLDPGSNEQYF. The DNA of the CDR3 is TGCGCCAGCAGCTTGGACCCAGGGTCCAACGAGCAGTACTTC. Based on the CDR3 plus reference TRBV5-1 and TRBJ2-7, the full variable domain is KAGVTQTPRYLIKTRGQQVTLSCSPISGHRSVSWYQQTPGQGLQFLFEYFSETQRNKGNFPGRFSGRQFSNSRSEMNVSTLELGDSALYLCASSLDPGSNEQYFGPGTRLTVT.

The rearrangement uses TRBV9 and TRBJ2-1; D possibly corresponds to TRBD2 (6 bases). Germline values: CDR1 SGDLS, CDR2 YYNGEE. V lost 7 bases to trimming and J lost 3 bases, with 20 bases between them. This CDR3 contains 16 residues. CDR3 sequence: CASSVDRGGGYNEQFF. In DNA, the CDR3 is TGTGCCAGCTCCGTAGACCGGGGAGGAGGCTACAATGAGCAGTTCTTC.

The rearrangement uses TRBV4-1 and TRBJ1-2, with D perhaps TRBD1 (6 bases). Germline CDR1 MGHRA, CDR2 YSYEKL. With 4 bases removed from V and 5 bases from J, the gap between germline ends came to 14 bases. The CDR3 is 14 residues long. The CDR3: CASSPQGQIYGYTF. The CDR3 nucleotides are TGCGCCAGCAGCCCCCAGGGGCAGATTTATGGCTACACCTTC.

The chain carries TRBV9 and TRBJ1-4; 9 nucleotides match TRBD1. J gave up 6 bases and V 4 bases, and 7 bases lay outside the gene matches. In germline, CDR1 is SGDLS, CDR2 YYNGEE. The length of the CDR3 is 15 residues. The CDR3 is CASSSRTGEDEKLFF. CDR3 nucleotides: TGTGCCAGCAGCTCACGGACAGGGGAGGATGAAAAACTGTTTTTT.

The gene calls are TRBV7-9 and TRBJ2-5; 7 nucleotides agree with TRBD2. The J segment lost 0 bases and the V segment lost 5 bases, leaving 6 bases of the junction unmatched. CDR1 and CDR2 (germline): SEHNR, FQNEAQ (reference sequence). The CDR3 has 15 amino acids. CDR3 DNA sequence: TGTGCCAGCAGCCTAAGACTAGCTTACCAAGAGACCCAGTACTTC. Amino acids: CASSLRLAYQETQYF.

The chain combines TRBV19 with TRBJ1-6, with D perhaps TRBD1 (6 bases). Germline CDR1 LNHDA, CDR2 SQIVND (reference sequence). V lost 5 bases and J 1 base, leaving 15 bases between the germline ends. This CDR3 has 17 amino acids. CDR3 bases: TGTGCCAGTAGTTTACAGGGTCCCGGGTCCTATAATTCACCCCTCCACTTT. Translated: CASSLQGPGSYNSPLHF.

This clone was seen just once. Other nucleotide sequences in the sample specify the same CDR3. The chain couples TRBV7-2 to TRBJ1-1; 9 bases agree with TRBD1. This CDR3 has 14 amino acids. Trimming removed 3 bases from V and 5 bases from J; junction bases left unmatched: 4. The V gene's germline CDR1 is SGHTA and CDR2 FQGNSA. Written as DNA, the CDR3 is TGTGCCAGCAGCTTTGACAGGGGGGGTACTGAAGCTTTCTTT. It codes for CASSFDRGGTEAFF. Complete variable domain (other parts from reference TRBV7-2 and TRBJ1-1): GAGVSQSPSNKVTEKGKDVELRCDPISGHTALYWYRQSLGQGLEFLIYFQGNSAPDKSGLPSDRFSAERTGGSVSTLTIQRTQQEDSAVYLCASSFDRGGTEAFFGQGTRLTVV.

V is TRBV3-1 (or the pseudogene TRBV3-2) and J is TRBJ1-3; possible D gene TRBD1, 6 bases. CDR3 length: 16 residues. The germline V and J ends were trimmed by 2 bases and 7 bases, with 18 bases remaining between them. Germline loops: CDR1 LGHDT, CDR2 YNNKEL (reference sequence). This CDR3 reads CASSQPGGPKGNTIYF. The CDR3 bases are TGTGCCAGCAGCCAACCGGGGGGGCCAAAAGGGAACACCATATATTTT.

The table lists this clone with a few counts. The gene calls are TRBV19 and TRBJ2-3; D is unresolved. This CDR3 has 12 residues. V was trimmed by 6 bases and J by 6 bases, leaving 10 bases between them. Per the germline V gene, CDR1 is LNHDA and CDR2 is SQIVND (reference sequence). CDR3 loop: CASSLTRDTQYF. CDR3 nucleotides: TGTGCCAGTAGCCTGACCAGGGATACGCAGTATTTT.

The V and J genes are TRBV7-3 and TRBJ2-1; D perhaps matches TRBD2 (6 bases). V gave up 5 bases and J gave up 1 base, with 18 bases separating them. Germline assignment: CDR1 SGHTA and CDR2 FQGTGA. This CDR3 spans 17 amino acids. The CDR3 coding sequence is TGTGCCAGCAGCCCTAGAGGACTATCCGATTCCTACAATGAGCAGTTCTTC. Translation: CASSPRGLSDSYNEQFF.

The genes are TRBV29-1 and TRBJ2-1; 7 nucleotides align to TRBD1. Germline V CDR1 and CDR2: SQVTM, ANQGSEA. This CDR3 contains 14 residues. With 4 bases clipped from V and 2 bases from J, the junction kept 5 bases outside the gene matches. CDR3 DNA sequence: TGCAGCGTTGTCCGGACAGGTACCTACAATGAGCAGTTCTTC. Translation: CSVVRTGTYNEQFF.

The genes are TRBV9 and TRBJ2-6, with a possible D match to TRBD2 (5 bases). Germline CDR1 and CDR2: SGDLS and YYNGEE. The CDR3 runs to 12 residues. CDR3 sequence: CASEGGANVLTF. The CDR3 DNA reads as TGTGCAAGCGAGGGTGGGGCCAACGTCCTGACTTTC. Variable domain in full (rest from reference TRBV9 and TRBJ2-6): DSGVTQTPKHLITATGQRVTLRCSPRSGDLSVYWYQQSLDQGLQFLIQYYNGEERAKGNILERFSAQQFPDLHSELNLSSLELGDSALYFCASEGGANVLTFGAGSRLTVL.